This T cell receptor beta chain originates from a study of blood T cell repertoires in COVID-19 (dated by TCRdb to 2018 to 2020). Broadly, across the study: Samples covering the acute and convalescent phases of COVID-19 were provided by collaborators in the United States, Italy and Spain. The prospective study material was composed of cDNA or gDNA derived from T cells, B-cell-depleted T cells, or PBMCs. The dataset comprised deeply sampled blood TCRbeta repertoires from subjects exposed to, actively infected with, or recovered from COVID-19. Where available, HLA class I and class II types were obtained from metadata supplied by the sample provider rather than from assay-based typing. Sample metadata almost always included a de-identified subject ID, COVID-19 status, age in years and sex. The repertoires were made available in a free public database intended to serve as a resource for research on the immune response to SARS-CoV-2. Samples came from the ongoing ImmuneRACE study (first 160 participants) plus 1,254 subjects from 6 global collaborators. The paper as a whole reports these results and caveats: How much clinical and demographic metadata was included differed by source and by participant, and the metadata was provided uncurated.

Comment on this clone: Its antigen is currently not known. Base-call qualities are not available, and no considerably larger clone is one nucleotide away.

The immunoSEQ Assay, a bias-controlled multiplex PCR, was used to amplify TCRbeta CDR3 regions from genomic DNA. From the authors' description of their analysis: The number of nucleated cells in each sample was estimated by amplification of reference gene primers within the assay. Sequence reads were collapsed and filtered to measure the absolute abundance of every unique TCRbeta CDR3 rearrangement. For each sample, productive Simpson clonality was calculated as the square root of Simpson's diversity index across productive rearrangements. What TCRdb holds here is the immuneACCESS table cut down to in-frame rearrangements. Part of the clones is not present; checked against another copy, under half of the missing clones reflect an unresolved V gene, and the others are unexplained. That table is the source of V, J and clone size, and D and trimming were worked out from the DNA. The sample table contains approximately 89,000 clones; only one count was recorded for 75% to 85% of them. The top ten hold roughly a fifth of the sample.

Whole blood was collected in K2EDTA tubes by collaborating institutions according to the institutions' own protocols. For TCRbeta analysis, collaborators shipped samples as frozen whole blood, isolated PBMCs, or DNA extracted from either of those sample types. For this chain, trimming is 3 bases at the V end and 5 bases at the J end, and the number of junction bases without a gene match is 2. The CDR3 covers 14 residues, taking in both the cysteine and the phenylalanine. The read is trimmed to its CDR3 DNA, 42 bases read in frame from base 1. CDR1 and CDR2, looked up from the germline V gene, are KGHSH and LQKENI.

The receptor was isolated from a woman older than 75 with acute or convalescent COVID-19. The sequence is built from TRBV18 and TRBJ1-5; TRBD1 agrees with 9 junctional bases. Sequencing was carried out using peripheral blood. This receptor carries the CDR3 CASSPGTGYQPQHF. The base sequence is TGTGCCAGCTCACCCGGGACAGGGTATCAGCCCCAGCATTTT. Reference TRBV18 and TRBJ1-5 genes cover what lies past the CDR3, so the full variable domain is NAGVMQNPRHLVRRRGQEARLRCSPMKGHSHVYWYRQLPEEGLKFMVYLQKENIIDESGMPKERFSAEFPKEGPSILRIQQVVRGDSAAYFCASSPGTGYQPQHFGDGTRLSIL.